This T cell receptor (beta chain) was recorded in a study of identical twins. TCRdb re-derived calls from the 5' RACE reads in MiXCR, one entry per CDR3 protein. The table has 400,000 to 550,000 distinct CDR3 sequences, 22% seen once; the top ten hold roughly 0.91%. Germline V gives CDR1 LGHNA, CDR2 YSLEER. V lost 2 bases to trimming and J lost 6 bases, with 8 bases between them. This CDR3 is built from 13 residues. The study's findings and limits: Abundant cord blood beta clonotypes carried fewer insertions; memory repertoires showed none.

Note on this clonotype: Its antigen is unknown.

In addition, the sample was reused for a study of T cells expressing NK-cell markers. Turning to that study: Researchers got TCR beta repertoires out of sorted CD3+CD56+NKG2C+, CD3+CD56+NKG2C- and CD3+CD56-NKG2C+ T cells.

The receptor's source is a woman under 30 in good health. The sequencing sample was made of CD4+ T cells sorted from blood. V usage is TRBV4-3 and J usage is TRBJ2-1, with D unresolved. This chain's CDR3 is CASSQRVGNEQFF. The DNA of the CDR3 is TGCGCCAGCAGCCAACGGGTCGGCAATGAGCAGTTCTTC.